This T cell receptor beta chain was identified in a study of shared T cell receptors in the human thymus. The CDR3 is 13 amino acids. With V trimmed by 11 bases and J by 5 bases, 10 bases remained unmatched. Germline V gene sequence: CDR1 MNHNY, CDR2 SVGAGI (reference sequence). The table came from immunoSEQ multiplex PCR; TCRdb's copy has only in-frame clones and leaves some out. This sample has about 660,000 clones; approximately 88% occur once, and the top ten carry around 0.0099%. The sample also formed part of further work on human thymus T cells. According to that study: Thymic repertoires from unrelated individuals overlapped highly, related research reported.

The TCR comes from a boy younger than two with a congenital heart defect. Sequenced input: thymocytes. The chain recombines TRBV6-6 with TRBJ2-5; 8 nucleotides agree with TRBD2. CDR3 DNA: TGTGCCCTCGGTACGGGAGGGTCCGAGACCCAGTACTTC. Translation gives CALGTGGSETQYF.